These 23 T cell receptor beta chains were sequenced from one sample in a study of long-term antiretroviral therapy in people with HIV. Survey-level resolution applied to immunoSEQ assay v3.0. TCRdb's table, derived via immunoSEQ multiplex PCR, lists solely in-frame clones and lacks some. The sample lists about 16,000 clones, over 70% occurring once. The starting material was unsorted PBMCs, obtained 2.1 years after starting antiretroviral therapy. The receptors were sampled from a man between 35 and 55 years old with HIV.

The chain is built from TRBV6-5 and TRBJ1-1, with D hard to call. The CDR3 has 14 amino acids. Deletions cut 2 bases from V and 1 base from J, with 8 bases between. Germline V gene data show CDR1 as MNHEY and CDR2 as SVGAGI. DNA for the CDR3: TGTGCCAGCAGTTACAGGAGTCGGAACACTGAAGCTTTCTTT. It is translated as CASSYRSRNTEAFF.

This clone was observed a single time. The rearrangement links TRBV6-5 to TRBJ2-7; unclear D gene. The CDR3 sequence is 14 residues long. The V gene lost 4 bases and the J gene lost 2 bases, with 12 bases spanning the gap. Per germline, CDR1 MNHEY and CDR2 SVGAGI. For the CDR3, the DNA is TGTGCCAGCAGTTCATCTCAAGCTGCCTACGAGCAGTACTTC. Translation gives CASSSSQAAYEQYF.

This chain uses TRBV27 with TRBJ2-1; D assignment may be TRBD1 or TRBD2 (5 bases each). Germline lookup yields CDR1 MNHEY and CDR2 SMNVEV (reference sequence). The CDR3 sequence is 18 residues long. V lost 4 bases, J lost 4 bases, and 23 bases lay in between. CDR3 amino acids: CASSSQGYHGALYNEQFF. The CDR3, as DNA: TGTGCCAGCAGTTCGCAGGGTTACCACGGGGCCCTATACAATGAGCAGTTCTTC.

This chain connects TRBV9 to TRBJ2-6; no clear D gene. This CDR3 is built from 19 residues. The germline CDR1 and CDR2 sequences are SGDLS and YYNGEE. The germline V and J ends were trimmed by 0 bases and 0 bases, with 16 bases remaining between them. In DNA, the CDR3 is TGTGCCAGCAGCGTAGCAATGACAATTTCCGTCTCTGGGGCCAACGTCCTGACTTTC. Its protein product is CASSVAMTISVSGANVLTF.

The rearrangement uses TRBV2 and TRBJ2-2; unclear D gene. The V end was cut by 1 base, the J end by 6 bases, with 6 bases between. Germline V gene sequence: CDR1 SNHLY, CDR2 FYNNEI. This CDR3 has 13 amino acids. The CDR3 sequence is CASSEDSAGELFF. CDR3 nucleotides: TGTGCCAGCAGTGAAGACAGCGCCGGGGAGCTGTTTTTT.

V and J are TRBV10-2 and TRBJ2-7; D is ambiguous. The length of the CDR3 is 14 residues. Germline assignment: CDR1 WSHSY and CDR2 SAAADI. Trimming pared 0 bases from V and 2 bases from J, leaving 8 bases between. CDR3 bases: TGCGCCAGCAGTGAGTCCAACGCCGCCTACGAGCAGTACTTC. Protein sequence: CASSESNAAYEQYF.

The gene calls are TRBV19 and TRBJ2-3, with a tentative D call TRBD2 (8 bases). This CDR3 is built from 16 residues. Germline assignment: CDR1 LNHDA and CDR2 SQIVND (reference sequence). V was pared by 4 bases and J by 4 bases, with 18 bases between. The CDR3 DNA reads as TGTGCCAGTAGTACGGGACTAGGGGGCATCGCAGATACGCAGTATTTT. Residues: CASSTGLGGIADTQYF.

The genes are TRBV10-3 and TRBJ2-7; no clear D. CDR1 ENHRY and CDR2 SYGVKD come from the germline V gene. The V gene lost 5 bases and the J gene lost 0 bases, with 11 bases spanning the gap. The CDR3 covers 14 residues. The CDR3 reads CAISLFGTSYEQYF. The CDR3 DNA is TGTGCCATCAGTCTCTTTGGCACCTCCTACGAGCAGTACTTC.

The gene calls are TRBV19 and TRBJ1-2, with TRBD1 matching over 8 bases. The CDR3 length is 16 residues. J gave up 4 bases and V 3 bases, and 10 bases lay outside the gene matches. CDR1 LNHDA and CDR2 SQIVND come from the germline V gene (reference sequence). CDR3 DNA sequence: TGTGCCAGTAGTATGACCCTGACAGGGGTCACCTATGGCTACACCTTC. This encodes CASSMTLTGVTYGYTF.

The genes are TRBV30 and TRBJ1-4; the D gene is possibly TRBD1 (6 bases). CDR1 is GTSNPN and CDR2 is SVGIG in the germline V gene (reference sequence). The CDR3 loop spans 13 amino acids. Trimming cost V 1 base and J 11 bases, with 14 bases left between them. CDR3 residues: CAWSGQGRGKLFF. As DNA, the CDR3 is TGTGCCTGGAGTGGGCAGGGGAGAGGGAAACTGTTTTTT.

This chain connects TRBV5-5 to TRBJ1-6; 9 nucleotides line up with TRBD1. V dropped 0 bases and J dropped 9; count of bases not matched to a gene: 7. The germline gives CDR1 SGHKS, CDR2 YYEKEE (reference sequence). The CDR3 is 16 amino acids. CDR3 nucleotides: TGTGCCAGCAGCTTGGGGGGGGGACAGGGAGCTTCACCCCTCCACTTT. As protein: CASSLGGGQGASPLHF.

In this sample, this clone turned up once. V usage is TRBV6-1 and J usage is TRBJ2-5; 16 positions match TRBD2. The trim removed 7 bases at V and 9 bases at J, leaving 8 bases unmatched. Germline CDR1 and CDR2: MNHNS and SASEGT. CDR3 length equals 15 residues. Here the CDR3 DNA reads TGTGCCAGCACCGAGTTGGGGACTAGCGGGGGGGCCCAGTACTTC. Its protein is CASTELGTSGGAQYF.

This clone was detected once. The chain uses TRBV29-1 and TRBJ2-7, with D tentatively TRBD1 (6 bases). The CDR3 sequence is 12 residues long. V lost 6 bases and J lost 4, with 13 bases in between. In germline, CDR1 is SQVTM, CDR2 ANQGSEA. CDR3 sequence reads: CSVRGTLYEQYF. In nucleotides, the CDR3 is TGCAGCGTCCGAGGGACACTTTACGAGCAGTACTTC.

V is TRBV7-9 and J is TRBJ1-2; 9 bases fit TRBD1. V shed 1 base and J 2 bases; nucleotides not matched to a gene: 8. The CDR3 totals 17 residues. CDR1 is SEHNR and CDR2 is FQNEAQ in the germline V gene (reference sequence). CDR3 coding DNA: TGTGCCAGCAGCTTAGGAGGGGGACAGGGACGGAACTATGGCTACACCTTC. This codes for CASSLGGGQGRNYGYTF.

This sequence joins TRBV7-2 and TRBJ1-2; D unresolved. This CDR3 comprises 14 residues. The V and J ends lost 3 bases and 2 bases respectively, with 10 bases between them. The germline gives CDR1 SGHTA, CDR2 FQGNSA. The CDR3 bases are TGTGCCAGCAGCTTGACCGCATCAAACTATGGCTACACCTTC. Its translation: CASSLTASNYGYTF.

This clone was detected a few times. This rearrangement joins TRBV12-5 to TRBJ1-1, with 7 bases that match TRBD1. Unmatched junction bases numbered 13, after V lost 6 bases and J lost 0 bases. There are 17 residues in the CDR3. CDR1 and CDR2 (germline): LGHNT, FRNRAP. CDR3 bases: TGTGCTAGTGGGATCGGGACGACAGGGAGGTTGAACACTGAAGCTTTCTTT. Its translation is CASGIGTTGRLNTEAFF. Full variable domain (outside the CDR3, taken from reference TRBV12-5 and TRBJ1-1): DARVTQTPRHKVTEMGQEVTMRCQPILGHNTVFWYRQTMMQGLELLAYFRNRAPLDDSGMPKDRFSAEMPDATLATLKIQPSEPRDSAVYFCASGIGTTGRLNTEAFFGQGTRLTVV.

This chain joins TRBV5-1 and TRBJ2-5, with TRBD1 as a possible D gene (5 bases). Germline CDR1 SGHRS, CDR2 YFSETQ. V was shortened by 2 bases and J by 6 bases, with 8 bases between the two germline ends. The CDR3 is made up of 12 amino acids. CDR3: CASSFDRQTQYF. CDR3 nucleotides: TGCGCCAGCAGCTTTGACAGACAGACCCAGTACTTC.

This clone was detected only a few times. The rearrangement links TRBV7-9 to TRBJ1-2; 9 bases align to TRBD1. The CDR3 runs to 15 residues. Germline CDR1 SEHNR, CDR2 FQNEAQ (reference sequence). J gave up 5 bases and V 3 bases, and 7 bases lay outside the gene matches. The CDR3 here is CASSFLQGAGYGYTF. The CDR3 coding sequence is TGTGCCAGCAGCTTCCTACAGGGGGCAGGGTATGGCTACACCTTC.

The genes are TRBV28 and TRBJ2-7; 8 bases agree with TRBD2. The CDR3 is 15 residues long. CDR1 is MDHEN, CDR2 SYDVKM, per germline. Trimming took 5 bases from V and 7 from J; bases not matched to a gene: 13. This CDR3 reads CASSPGGGGYGEQYF. The CDR3 DNA reads TGTGCCAGCAGTCCCGGGGGCGGGGGGTACGGGGAGCAGTACTTC.

This clone was seen just once. V usage is TRBV30 and J usage is TRBJ2-7; D might be TRBD2 (7 bases). The CDR3 covers 13 residues. With 5 bases removed from V and 0 bases from J, the gap between germline ends came to 11 bases. Germline V lookup: CDR1 GTSNPN, CDR2 SVGIG (reference sequence). The CDR3 DNA follows: TGTGCCTGGTCACGGGGGGCCTCCTACGAGCAGTACTTC. Translation: CAWSRGASYEQYF.

This clone was seen only a few times. The CDR3 DNA follows: TGCGCCAGCCGACCTTCCGGGCCCCTATACAATGAGCAGTTCTTC. Its translation: CASRPSGPLYNEQFF. V usage is TRBV5-1 and J usage is TRBJ2-1; D is unclear. The length of the CDR3 is 15 residues. The germline CDR1 and CDR2 sequences are SGHRS and YFSETQ. The V gene lost 7 bases and the J gene lost 4 bases, with 18 bases spanning the gap.

V usage is TRBV12-5 and J usage is TRBJ2-5; 11 bases are a match to TRBD1. V trimming: 1 base; J trimming: 5 bases; junction bases outside the gene matches: 3. The CDR3 has 15 amino acids. Germline CDR1 is LGHNT and CDR2 is FRNRAP. The CDR3 region is CASGLGTGGGETQYF. Here the CDR3 DNA reads TGTGCTAGTGGTTTGGGGACAGGGGGCGGGGAGACCCAGTACTTC.

The J gene is TRBJ1-2, the V gene TRBV7-9; no definite D call. V was pared by 5 bases and J by 4 bases, with 14 bases between. This CDR3 comprises 14 residues. CDR1 and CDR2 from the germline V gene are SEHNR and FQNEAQ (reference sequence). The DNA for the CDR3 is TGTGCCAGCAGCCTCCCGACGGAGGTCTATGGCTACACCTTC. Translation: CASSLPTEVYGYTF.